This TCR beta chain was recovered during a study of OX40 agonist ivuxolimab in advanced cancers. Looking at the study overall: In this cohort, patients received ivuxolimab, an agonistic anti-OX40 (CD134) antibody.

Sequencing used immunoSEQ multiplex PCR; TCRdb keeps in-frame clones, though not all of them. The sample has over 100,000 clones; approximately 90% are singletons. CDR3 length: 15 residues. Germline CDR1 reads SGHVS; CDR2 reads FNYEAQ. V was clipped by 2 bases and J by 5 bases; unmatched bases: 7. Study-wide findings and caveats: At 0.1 to 3.0 mg/kg and by week 6, CD4+ and CD8+ T cells in the blood had expanded clonally.

In regard to this clone: Its antigen is unknown.

Autoimmune disease history or systemic immunosuppression excluded patients. This sequence joins TRBV7-6 and TRBJ2-5; the match to TRBD2 covers 8 bases. The clonotype comes from an adult with an advanced solid tumor such as melanoma, head and neck, liver or kidney cancer. The starting material was CD4+ or CD8+ T cells sorted from blood, obtained in a trial of the OX40 agonist ivuxolimab. The CDR3 loop reads CASSLPAGGRETQYF. In nucleotides, the CDR3 is TGTGCCAGCAGCTTACCTGCGGGAGGTCGGGAGACCCAGTACTTC.